One sample yielded the 14 T cell receptor beta chains listed below, sequenced in a study of T cells expressing NK-cell markers. TCRdb re-called the 5' RACE reads, yielding one record per CDR3 amino acid sequence without DNA. This sample's table has a few hundred thousand distinct CDR3 sequences. Sequencing was carried out using blood T cells: a sorted CD56 or NKG2C T cell subset, CD4+ or CD8+ T cells, or bulk PBMC T cells (not recorded which). The receptors shown here come from a man aged 18 to 35 in good health.

V is TRBV20-1 and J is TRBJ2-1; the TCRdb call, TRBD1, lacks DNA for checking. Germline V gene sequence: CDR1 DFQATT, CDR2 SNEGSKA (reference sequence). The CDR3 contains 13 residues. The CDR3 protein is CSARQGSGDEQFF.

The chain is built from TRBV20-1 and TRBJ2-1; TCRdb names TRBD2, which stays unverified in the absence of DNA. The CDR3 is 14 residues long. The V gene's germline CDR1 is DFQATT and CDR2 SNEGSKA (reference sequence). The CDR3: CSARAGTSANEQFF.

The chain carries TRBV5-1 and TRBJ2-2; the TCRdb D gene call, TRBD2, has no DNA to confirm it. Germline V gives CDR1 SGHRS, CDR2 YFSETQ. This CDR3 has 15 residues. CDR3 region: CASSLAQSVGGELFF.

The J gene is TRBJ2-2, the V gene TRBV12-3 or TRBV12-4; no DNA is available, so the TRBD2 call from TCRdb remains unchecked. This CDR3 region has 14 residues. Here the CDR3 reads CASSSGTIAGELFF.

The chain carries TRBV11-2 and TRBJ1-3; the D gene TCRdb calls, TRBD1, cannot be checked with no DNA. Looked up from germline, CDR1 is SGHAT and CDR2 is FQNNGV. The CDR3 consists of 15 residues. This chain's CDR3 is CASSPGGRLGNTIYF.

This chain joins TRBV7-9 and TRBJ2-2; no DNA is available, so the TRBD1 call from TCRdb remains unchecked. Germline lookup yields CDR1 SEHNR and CDR2 FQNEAQ (reference sequence). The CDR3 is made up of 16 amino acids. The CDR3 protein is CASSLPGQANTGELFF.

The rearrangement links TRBV6-1 to TRBJ1-2. Germline CDR1 and CDR2: MNHNS and SASEGT. This CDR3 has 15 amino acids. The CDR3 here is CASSEIGLSNYGYTF.

The rearrangement uses TRBV19 and TRBJ2-7. Germline CDR1 LNHDA, CDR2 SQIVND (reference sequence). CDR3 length: 14 amino acids. CDR3 in amino acids: CASSIRVQTYEQYF.

The chain is built from TRBV30 and TRBJ2-4; TCRdb lists TRBD1, though no DNA is available to test this call. The germline gives CDR1 GTSNPN, CDR2 SVGIG (reference sequence). There are 13 residues in the CDR3. This CDR3 reads CAWRTQGKNIQYF.

This sequence joins TRBV4-1 and TRBJ1-2; the TCRdb D gene call, TRBD1, has no DNA to confirm it. This CDR3 is built from 15 residues. Germline-derived CDR1 and CDR2 are MGHRA and YSYEKL. The CDR3 here is CASSPRDIISRGYTF.

V gene TRBV12-3 or TRBV12-4 combines with J gene TRBJ2-5; the D call of TRBD2 rests on TCRdb alone, since no DNA is present to check it. This CDR3 contains 14 residues. The CDR3 sequence is CASSSSGSGQTQYF.

The chain couples TRBV7-9 to TRBJ1-3. Per the germline V gene, CDR1 is SEHNR and CDR2 is FQNEAQ (reference sequence). The CDR3 is made up of 16 amino acids. The CDR3 loop is CASSIISGLSGNTIYF.

The V and J genes are TRBV6-5 and TRBJ1-5; no DNA is available, so the TRBD1 call from TCRdb remains unchecked. Germline CDR1 is MNHEY and CDR2 is SVGAGI. The CDR3 runs 16 residues. CDR3 region: CASSQGTPGTLQPQHF.

The rearrangement joins TRBV4-1 to TRBJ2-3; the TCRdb call, TRBD2, lacks DNA for checking. The CDR3 is 13 amino acids. Germline values: CDR1 MGHRA, CDR2 YSYEKL. CDR3: CASKRVSTDTQYF.